The sequence of this TCR beta chain was determined in a study of cytomegalovirus exposure and HLA in healthy donors. The CDR3 has 11 residues. Trimming pared 5 bases from V and 1 base from J, leaving 6 bases between. CDR1 is GTSNPN and CDR2 is SVGIG in the germline V gene (reference sequence). PCR primers comprised 60 Vbeta and 13 Jbeta primers. Assay: immunoSEQ multiplex PCR; the TCRdb copy retains only in-frame clones and omits some. The sample has some 70,000 clones; roughly four fifths are singletons. Sequencing was performed on PBMCs. The clonotype comes from a man aged 45-65 years in good health and CMV-seronegative. This sequence joins TRBV30 and TRBJ2-7, with D unresolved. DNA of the CDR3: TGTGCCTGGGGCGGTTCCTACGAGCAGTACTTC. Translating it yields CAWGGSYEQYF.